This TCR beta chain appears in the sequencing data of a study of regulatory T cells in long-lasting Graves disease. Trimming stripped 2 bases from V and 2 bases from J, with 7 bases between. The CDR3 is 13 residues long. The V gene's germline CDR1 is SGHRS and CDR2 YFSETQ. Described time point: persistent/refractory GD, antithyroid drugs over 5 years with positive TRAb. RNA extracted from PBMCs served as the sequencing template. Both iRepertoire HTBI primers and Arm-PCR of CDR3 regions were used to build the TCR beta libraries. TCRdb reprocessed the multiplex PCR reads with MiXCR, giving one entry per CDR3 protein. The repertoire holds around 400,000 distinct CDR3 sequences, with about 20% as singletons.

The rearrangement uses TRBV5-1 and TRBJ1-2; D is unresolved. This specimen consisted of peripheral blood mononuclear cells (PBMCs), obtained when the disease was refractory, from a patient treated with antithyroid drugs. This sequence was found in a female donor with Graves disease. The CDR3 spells CASSFTSNYGYTF. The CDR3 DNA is TGCGCCAGCAGCTTCACCAGCAACTATGGCTACACCTTC.